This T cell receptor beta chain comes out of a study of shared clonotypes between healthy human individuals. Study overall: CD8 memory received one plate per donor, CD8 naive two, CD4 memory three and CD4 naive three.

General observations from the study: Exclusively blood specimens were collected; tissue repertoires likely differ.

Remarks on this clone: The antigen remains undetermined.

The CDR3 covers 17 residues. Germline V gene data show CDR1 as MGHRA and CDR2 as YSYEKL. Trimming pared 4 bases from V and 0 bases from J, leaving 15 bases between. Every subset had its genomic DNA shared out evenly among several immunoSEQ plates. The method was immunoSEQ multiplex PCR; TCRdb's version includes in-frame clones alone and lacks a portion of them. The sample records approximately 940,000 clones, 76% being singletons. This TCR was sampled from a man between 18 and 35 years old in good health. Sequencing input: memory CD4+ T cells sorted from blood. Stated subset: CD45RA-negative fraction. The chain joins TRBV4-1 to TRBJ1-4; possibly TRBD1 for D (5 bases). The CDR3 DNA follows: TGCGCCAGCAGCCCGATCCCAGGGTCGGCAACTAATGAAAAACTGTTTTTT. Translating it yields CASSPIPGSATNEKLFF.